Listed below are T cell receptor beta chains from one sample, sequenced in a study of vaccination and CD4 T cells after COVID-19. TCRdb called the PCR reads again in MiXCR, with one record for every CDR3 protein. The sample includes more than 12,000 distinct CDR3 sequences, 50% to 60% seen only once; the top ten take roughly 5%. Their specific antigens are unknown. The sequencing used CD4+ T cells from blood, cultured in vitro, collected before SARS-CoV-2 vaccination. These receptors came from a human donor who had recovered from COVID-19. Each CDR3 is given with its conserved first and last residue. D genes are given only for firm matches. Expanded clones get a size class; other rows say once, few or many, or leave the size out.

CDR3 length: 12
V gene: TRBV20-1
D gene: .
clone size: .
J gene: TRBJ2-3
CDR3 DNA: TGCAGTGCGAAGCAACACACAGATACGCAGTATTTT
CDR3 protein: CSAKQHTDTQYF

CDR3 length: 13
V gene: TRBV20-1
D gene: .
clone size: few
J gene: TRBJ1-2
CDR3 DNA: TGCAGTGCAAGCGCCGGGGCGCGGGATGGCTACACCTTC
CDR3 protein: CSASAGARDGYTF

CDR3 length: 15
V gene: TRBV7-3
D gene: .
clone size: .
J gene: TRBJ2-6
CDR3 DNA: TGTGCCAGCAGCTTAGGACCCTCTGGGGCCAACGTCCTGACTTTC
CDR3 protein: CASSLGPSGANVLTF

CDR3 length: 16
V gene: TRBV7-8
D gene: TRBD2
clone size: .
J gene: TRBJ2-5
CDR3 DNA: TGTGCCAGCAGCTTAGAAGGGCCTAGCGGAAAAGAGACCCAGTACTTC
CDR3 protein: CASSLEGPSGKETQYF

CDR3 length: 13
V gene: TRBV11-3
D gene: .
clone size: few
J gene: TRBJ1-1
CDR3 DNA: TGTGCCAGCAGCTTAGGCCGGCAGGTGGATGCTTTCTTT
CDR3 protein: CASSLGRQVDAFF

CDR3 length: 12
V gene: TRBV10-3
D gene: .
clone size: .
J gene: TRBJ1-2
CDR3 DNA: TGTGCCATCAGTGACTCTGCATATGGCTACACCTTC
CDR3 protein: CAISDSAYGYTF

CDR3 length: 11
V gene: TRBV20-1
D gene: .
clone size: few
J gene: TRBJ2-5
CDR3 DNA: TGCAGTGCTAGGGGGGAAGAGACCCAGTACTTC
CDR3 protein: CSARGEETQYF

CDR3 length: 15
V gene: TRBV28
D gene: .
clone size: .
J gene: TRBJ1-2
CDR3 DNA: TGTGCCAGCAGCCCCAGTAGTTCCGGAAACTATGGCTACACCTTC
CDR3 protein: CASSPSSSGNYGYTF

CDR3 length: 14
V gene: TRBV6-1
D gene: TRBD1
clone size: few
J gene: TRBJ1-1
CDR3 DNA: TGTGCCAGCAGACAGGGGGCCGTCGGTGCTGAAGCTTTCTTT
CDR3 protein: CASRQGAVGAEAFF

CDR3 length: 17
V gene: TRBV20-1
D gene: TRBD1
clone size: .
J gene: TRBJ1-5
CDR3 DNA: TGCGGTGCTAGTGGAACCGGGACAGGGGGTGACAATCAGCCCCAGCATTTT
CDR3 protein: CGASGTGTGGDNQPQHF

CDR3 length: 15
V gene: TRBV7-9
D gene: TRBD2
clone size: .
J gene: TRBJ2-1
CDR3 DNA: TGTGCCAGCAGCGAGGCACTAGCGGGGGGTAATGAGCAGTTCTTC
CDR3 protein: CASSEALAGGNEQFF

CDR3 length: 18
V gene: TRBV7-9
D gene: .
clone size: .
J gene: TRBJ1-2
CDR3 DNA: TGTGCCAGCAGCTTGAGCAGGGGAAGCTCAGAGTCCAACTATGGCTACACCTTC
CDR3 protein: CASSLSRGSSESNYGYTF

CDR3 length: 15
V gene: TRBV24-1
D gene: TRBD1
clone size: .
J gene: TRBJ2-2
CDR3 DNA: TGTGCCACCAGTGCTCTTGGACAGGGGGCAGGGGAGCTGTTTTTT
CDR3 protein: CATSALGQGAGELFF

CDR3 length: 13
V gene: TRBV7-2
D gene: TRBD1
clone size: .
J gene: TRBJ1-5
CDR3 DNA: TGTGCCAGCAGCGCTGACAGGGATCGGCCCCAGCATTTT
CDR3 protein: CASSADRDRPQHF

CDR3 length: 15
V gene: TRBV20-1
D gene: .
clone size: few
J gene: TRBJ1-1
CDR3 DNA: TGCAGTGCCACATTGCGGGGACGGCGGGGCTCTGAAGCTTTCTTT
CDR3 protein: CSATLRGRRGSEAFF

CDR3 length: 13
V gene: TRBV5-1
D gene: TRBD1
clone size: .
J gene: TRBJ2-2
CDR3 DNA: TGCGCCAGCAGCTGGACAGGGACCGGGGAGCTGTTTTTT
CDR3 protein: CASSWTGTGELFF

CDR3 length: 11
V gene: TRBV27
D gene: .
clone size: .
J gene: TRBJ1-4
CDR3 DNA: TGTGCCAGCATGGACAAAGAAAAACTGTTTTTT
CDR3 protein: CASMDKEKLFF

CDR3 length: 11
V gene: TRBV2
D gene: .
clone size: .
J gene: TRBJ1-2
CDR3 DNA: TGTGCCAGCAGTGTCCAATATGGCTACACCTTC
CDR3 protein: CASSVQYGYTF

CDR3 length: 16
V gene: TRBV19
D gene: TRBD2
clone size: .
J gene: TRBJ2-2
CDR3 DNA: TGTGCCAGTAGTAAGCTAGCGGAGGGGACCACCGGGGAGCTGTTTTTT
CDR3 protein: CASSKLAEGTTGELFF

CDR3 length: 13
V gene: TRBV5-4
D gene: .
clone size: .
J gene: TRBJ1-2
CDR3 DNA: TGTGCCAGCAGACTAGGGGGGCAGGATGGCTACACCTTC
CDR3 protein: CASRLGGQDGYTF

CDR3 length: 13
V gene: TRBV28
D gene: .
clone size: .
J gene: TRBJ1-5
CDR3 DNA: TGTGCCAGCAACCCGGGAGGGAATCAGCCCCAGCATTTT
CDR3 protein: CASNPGGNQPQHF

CDR3 length: 15
V gene: TRBV5-4
D gene: .
clone size: .
J gene: TRBJ2-3
CDR3 DNA: TGTGCCAGCAGCTTGGAACCCGTAACCACAGATACGCAGTATTTT
CDR3 protein: CASSLEPVTTDTQYF